This T cell receptor (beta chain) derives from a study of T cell responses to AZD1222 COVID-19 vaccine. Across the study: Pooling covered second doses at about 4 or about 12 weeks.

Repertoires were generated with immunoSEQ multiplex PCR, while TCRdb's copy carries only in-frame clones and drops some. The sample comprises 75,000 to 100,000 clones, 89% of which are singletons, and about 1.5% rests with the top ten. Overall study results and limits: Among vaccine-associated CD4 TCRs, coverage spanned spike, with dominance at 160-218 and 743-854. Researchers took repertoire samples only after the peak T cell response had come.

As for this clone: What it binds is unknown.

The CDR3 totals 13 residues. Trimming cost V 3 bases and J 5 bases, with 10 bases left between them. This TCR was recovered from an adult in good health. Sequencing was performed on peripheral blood, taken on day 0 of AZD1222 vaccination. The rearrangement links TRBV12-3 or TRBV12-4 to TRBJ2-5; D remains ambiguous. The CDR3 DNA follows: TGTGCCAGCAGTTTTAGCCGGCGGGAGACCCAGTACTTC. The encoded protein is CASSFSRRETQYF.